Shown below are 13 T cell receptor beta chains from a single sample sequenced in a study of Ad26.COV2.S vaccination and SARS-CoV-2 variants. Sample treatment: 15 to 20 received Ad26.COV2.S at low or high dose, single or two shots; roughly five received placebo; per-sample allocation not given. Sampling was performed 63 days after the first vaccine or placebo injection. The assay was immunoSEQ multiplex PCR, and TCRdb's table has in-frame clones only and misses some. The sample contains 380,000 or so clones, around 82% of which appear only once. Sequencing was performed on peripheral blood, taken in a trial of Ad26.COV2.S vaccine versus placebo. These receptors came from a person between 18 and 59 years old who received the Ad26.COV2.S COVID-19 vaccine or a placebo.

The DNA of the CDR3 is TGTGCCAGCAGCTTAAGGTTTAGGGAGACCCAGTACTTC. The encoded protein is CASSLRFRETQYF. This sequence joins TRBV13 and TRBJ2-5; D gene uncertain. Germline V CDR1 and CDR2: PRHDT, FYEKMQ (reference sequence). The CDR3 sequence is 13 residues long. V dropped 2 bases and J dropped 5 bases, with 9 bases sitting between them.

The V gene is TRBV13, the J gene TRBJ2-7; 10 positions agree with TRBD2. Germline V lookup: CDR1 PRHDT, CDR2 FYEKMQ (reference sequence). This CDR3 region has 15 residues. Unmatched junction bases numbered 4, after V lost 5 bases and J lost 0 bases. The CDR3 here is CASSTASGSSYEQYF. The CDR3 coding sequence is TGTGCCAGCAGCACCGCTAGCGGGAGCTCCTACGAGCAGTACTTC.

This clone was found a few times. The genes are TRBV19 and TRBJ1-2; no definite D call. The germline gives CDR1 LNHDA, CDR2 SQIVND (reference sequence). The CDR3 length is 13 residues. Trimming removed 1 base from V and 7 bases from J, with 10 bases in between. The CDR3 nucleotides are TGTGCCAGTAGTATAGCTGAGGGCGGTGGCTACACCTTC. It is translated as CASSIAEGGGYTF. Drawing the rest from reference TRBV19 and TRBJ1-2, the complete variable domain is DGGITQSPKYLFRKEGQNVTLSCEQNLNHDAMYWYRQDPGQGLRLIYYSQIVNDFQKGDIAEGYSVSREKKESFPLTVTSAQKNPTAFYLCASSIAEGGGYTFGSGTRLTVV.

The J gene is TRBJ1-2, the V gene TRBV10-3, with 7 bases lining up with TRBD1. Germline assignment: CDR1 ENHRY and CDR2 SYGVKD. The V gene end was trimmed by 8 bases and the J gene end by 4 bases; junction bases not matched to a gene: 16. The CDR3 loop spans 16 amino acids. The CDR3 DNA is TGTGCCATCCAGGGACTGAAGGGACAGTCCACCTATGGCTACACCTTC. Its protein product is CAIQGLKGQSTYGYTF.

The chain uses TRBV6-5 and TRBJ1-1; D may be TRBD1 (5 bases). V lost 4 bases and J 4 bases, leaving 10 bases between the germline ends. This CDR3 is 13 amino acids long. CDR1 MNHEY and CDR2 SVGAGI come from the germline V gene. The CDR3 region has the DNA TGTGCCAGCAGTTCCCGACAGCTCACTGAAGCTTTCTTT. This encodes CASSSRQLTEAFF.

CDR3 bases: TGTGCCACCAGTGATCCCCCTCCGGATACGCAGTATTTT. The encoded protein is CATSDPPPDTQYF. The chain uses TRBV24-1 and TRBJ2-3; no clear D. V lost 3 bases to trimming and J lost 6 bases, with 9 bases between them. This CDR3 comprises 13 residues. Germline CDR1 reads KGHDR; CDR2 reads SFDVKD.

This clone has a single count. The chain recombines TRBV19 with TRBJ1-6, with a weak D call TRBD1 (5 bases). This CDR3 spans 14 amino acids. Trimming removed 3 bases from V and 12 bases from J, with 15 bases in between. CDR1 and CDR2 (germline): LNHDA, SQIVND (reference sequence). CDR3 in DNA: TGTGCCAGTAGTATGATCCGGGACCAACAACCCCTCCACTTT. It is translated as CASSMIRDQQPLHF.

A few counts support this clone. The chain is built from TRBV15 and TRBJ2-5, with 11 bases fitting TRBD1. The V gene's germline CDR1 is LNHNV and CDR2 YYDKDF (reference sequence). V shed 1 base and J 4 bases; nucleotides not matched to a gene: 2. The CDR3 has 15 amino acids. CDR3 in amino acids: CATSRGTGGAETQYF. As DNA, the CDR3 is TGTGCCACCAGCAGAGGGACAGGGGGCGCAGAGACCCAGTACTTC.

CDR3 nucleotides: TGTGCCAGCAGCGGGACTAGCGGGAGCTCCTACAATGAGCAGTTCTTC. It yields the protein CASSGTSGSSYNEQFF. V and J are TRBV9 and TRBJ2-1; 13 nucleotides agree with TRBD2. CDR1 SGDLS and CDR2 YYNGEE come from the germline V gene. This CDR3 region has 16 residues. The trim removed 3 bases at V and 0 bases at J, leaving 0 bases unmatched.

The chain recombines TRBV4-3 with TRBJ2-1; perhaps TRBD1 as D (6 bases). CDR1 and CDR2 from the germline V gene are LGHNA and YSLEER. Trimming left V 0 bases short and J 7 bases short, with 13 bases between. This CDR3 comprises 15 residues. CDR3 DNA sequence: TGCGCCAGCAGCCAAGATCATACAGGGTATAATGAGCAGTTCTTC. It specifies CASSQDHTGYNEQFF.

The chain couples TRBV29-1 to TRBJ2-1; D gene unclear. The CDR3 consists of 12 residues. Germline lookup yields CDR1 SQVTM and CDR2 ANQGSEA. V shed 7 bases and J shed 3 bases, with 10 bases lying between them. In DNA form, the CDR3 reads TGCAGCGCCGCTGACATCTACAATGAGCAGTTCTTC. The encoded protein is CSAADIYNEQFF.

The chain uses TRBV4-1 and TRBJ2-3; no firm D call. Germline CDR1 is MGHRA and CDR2 is YSYEKL. This CDR3 comprises 14 residues. Trimming took off 3 bases at V and 4 bases at J, with 11 bases between the two ends. The CDR3 loop is CASSQAQRPDTQYF. The CDR3 DNA follows: TGCGCCAGCAGCCAGGCCCAGAGGCCAGATACGCAGTATTTT.

This clone appeared a few times. Distinct nucleotide sequences in the sample also encode this CDR3. V is TRBV7-2 and J is TRBJ1-5; D remains unclear. Germline CDR1 is SGHTA and CDR2 is FQGNSA. This CDR3 comprises 13 residues. V lost 3 bases and J 2 bases, leaving 5 bases between the germline ends. CDR3 residues: CASSLRGNQPQHF. The CDR3 DNA reads as TGTGCCAGCAGCTTGAGGGGCAATCAGCCCCAGCATTTT.